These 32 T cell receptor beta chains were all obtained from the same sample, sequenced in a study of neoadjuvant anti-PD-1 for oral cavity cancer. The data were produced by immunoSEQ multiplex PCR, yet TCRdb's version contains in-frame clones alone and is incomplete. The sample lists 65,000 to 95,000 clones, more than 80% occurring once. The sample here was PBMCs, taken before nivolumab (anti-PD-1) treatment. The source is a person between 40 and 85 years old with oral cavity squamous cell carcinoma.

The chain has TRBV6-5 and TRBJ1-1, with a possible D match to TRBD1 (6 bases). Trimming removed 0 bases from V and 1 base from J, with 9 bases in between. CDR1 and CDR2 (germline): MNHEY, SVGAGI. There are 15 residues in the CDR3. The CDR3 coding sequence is TGTGCCAGCAGTTACTCCCGGGACACGAACACTGAAGCTTTCTTT. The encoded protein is CASSYSRDTNTEAFF.

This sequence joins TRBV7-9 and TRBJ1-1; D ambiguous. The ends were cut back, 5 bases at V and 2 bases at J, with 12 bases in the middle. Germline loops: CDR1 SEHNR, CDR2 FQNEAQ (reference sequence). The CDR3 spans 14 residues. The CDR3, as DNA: TGTGCCAGCAGCCCCATCCCTTTAAACACTGAAGCTTTCTTT. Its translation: CASSPIPLNTEAFF.

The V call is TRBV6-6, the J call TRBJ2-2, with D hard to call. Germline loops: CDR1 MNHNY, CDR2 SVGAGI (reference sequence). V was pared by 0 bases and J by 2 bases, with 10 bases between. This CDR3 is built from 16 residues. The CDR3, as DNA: TGTGCCAGCAGTTACTCGACCCAGCCTAACACCGGGGAGCTGTTTTTT. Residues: CASSYSTQPNTGELFF.

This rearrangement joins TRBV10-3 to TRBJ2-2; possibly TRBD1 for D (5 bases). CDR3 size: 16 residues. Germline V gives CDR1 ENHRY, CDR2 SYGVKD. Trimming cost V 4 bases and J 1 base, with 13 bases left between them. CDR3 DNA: TGTGCCATCAGTGCGGGCAGGGTGCGGAACACCGGGGAGCTGTTTTTT. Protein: CAISAGRVRNTGELFF.

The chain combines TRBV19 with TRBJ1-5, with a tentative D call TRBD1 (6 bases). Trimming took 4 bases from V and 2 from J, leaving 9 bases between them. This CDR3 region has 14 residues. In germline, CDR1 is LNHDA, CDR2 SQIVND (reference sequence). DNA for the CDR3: TGTGCCAGTAGTACAAGACAGGGCAATCAGCCCCAGCATTTT. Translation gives CASSTRQGNQPQHF.

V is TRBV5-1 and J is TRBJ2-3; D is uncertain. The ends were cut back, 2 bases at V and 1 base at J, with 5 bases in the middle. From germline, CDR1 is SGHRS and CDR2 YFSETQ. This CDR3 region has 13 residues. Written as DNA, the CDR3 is TGCGCCAGCAGCTTTACGGGCACAGATACGCAGTATTTT. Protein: CASSFTGTDTQYF.

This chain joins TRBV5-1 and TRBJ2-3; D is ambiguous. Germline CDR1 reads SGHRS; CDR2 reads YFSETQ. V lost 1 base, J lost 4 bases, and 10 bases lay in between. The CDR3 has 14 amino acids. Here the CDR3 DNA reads TGCGCCAGCAGCTTGTCTAGAAGCCCAGATACGCAGTATTTT. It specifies CASSLSRSPDTQYF.

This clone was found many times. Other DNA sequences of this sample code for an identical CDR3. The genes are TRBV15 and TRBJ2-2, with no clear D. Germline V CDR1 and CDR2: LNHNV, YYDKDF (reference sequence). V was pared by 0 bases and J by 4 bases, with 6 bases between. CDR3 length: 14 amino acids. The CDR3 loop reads CATSREVATGELFF. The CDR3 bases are TGTGCCACCAGCAGAGAAGTCGCCACCGGGGAGCTGTTTTTT.

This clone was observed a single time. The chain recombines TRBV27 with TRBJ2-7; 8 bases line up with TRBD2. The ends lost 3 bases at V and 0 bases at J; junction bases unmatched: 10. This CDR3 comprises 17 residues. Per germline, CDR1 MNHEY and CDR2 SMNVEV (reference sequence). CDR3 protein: CASSLSGSLQSSYEQYF. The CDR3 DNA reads TGTGCCAGCAGTTTGAGCGGGAGTTTGCAGAGCTCCTACGAGCAGTACTTC.

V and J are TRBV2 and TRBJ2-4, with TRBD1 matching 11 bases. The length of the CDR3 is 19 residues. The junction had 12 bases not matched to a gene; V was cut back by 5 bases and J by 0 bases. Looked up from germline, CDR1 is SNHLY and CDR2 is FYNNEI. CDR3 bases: TGTGCCAGCAGTACCCGGGACAGGGGGGGTGAGGTAGCCAAAAACATTCAGTACTTC. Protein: CASSTRDRGGEVAKNIQYF.

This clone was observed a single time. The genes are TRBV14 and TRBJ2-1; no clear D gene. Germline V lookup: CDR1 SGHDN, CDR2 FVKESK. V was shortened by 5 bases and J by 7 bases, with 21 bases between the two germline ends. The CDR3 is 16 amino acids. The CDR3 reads CASSSDLLGYGNEQFF. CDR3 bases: TGTGCCAGCAGCTCAGACCTCCTAGGATATGGAAATGAGCAGTTCTTC.

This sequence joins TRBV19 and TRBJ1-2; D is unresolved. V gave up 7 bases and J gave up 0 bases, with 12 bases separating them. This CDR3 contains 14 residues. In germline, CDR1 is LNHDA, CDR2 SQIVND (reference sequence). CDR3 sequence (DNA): TGTGCCAGTACGAAGGAGTACGCTAACTATGGCTACACCTTC. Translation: CASTKEYANYGYTF.

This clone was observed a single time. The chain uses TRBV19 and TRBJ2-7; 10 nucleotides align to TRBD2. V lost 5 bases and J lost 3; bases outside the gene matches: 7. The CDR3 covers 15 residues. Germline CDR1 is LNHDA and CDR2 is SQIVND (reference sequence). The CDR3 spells CASSPSGLASYEQYF. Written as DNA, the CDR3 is TGTGCCAGTAGTCCCTCGGGACTAGCGAGCTACGAGCAGTACTTC.

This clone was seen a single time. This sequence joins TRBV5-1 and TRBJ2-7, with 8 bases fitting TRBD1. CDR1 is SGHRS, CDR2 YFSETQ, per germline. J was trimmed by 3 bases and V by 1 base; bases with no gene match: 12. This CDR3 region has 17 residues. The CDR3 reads CASSLLAGTGVLYEQYF. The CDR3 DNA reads TGCGCCAGCAGCTTGTTGGCTGGGACAGGTGTCCTCTACGAGCAGTACTTC.

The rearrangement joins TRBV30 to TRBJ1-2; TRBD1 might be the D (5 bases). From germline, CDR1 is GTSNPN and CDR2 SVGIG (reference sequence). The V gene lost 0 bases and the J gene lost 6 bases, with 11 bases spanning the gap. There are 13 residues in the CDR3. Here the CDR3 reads CAWSVSGTHGYTF. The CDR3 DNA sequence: TGTGCCTGGAGTGTTTCCGGGACGCATGGCTACACCTTC.

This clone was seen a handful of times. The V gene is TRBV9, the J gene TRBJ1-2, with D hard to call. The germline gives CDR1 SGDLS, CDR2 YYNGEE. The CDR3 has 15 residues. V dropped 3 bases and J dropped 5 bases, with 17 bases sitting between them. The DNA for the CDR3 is TGTGCCAGCAGCGCCTCCACGTCCTCTCAGTATGGCTACACCTTC. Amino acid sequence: CASSASTSSQYGYTF.

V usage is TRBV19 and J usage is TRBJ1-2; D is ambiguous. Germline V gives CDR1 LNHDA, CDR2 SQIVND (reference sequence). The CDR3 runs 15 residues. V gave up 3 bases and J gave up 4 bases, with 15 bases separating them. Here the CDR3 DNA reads TGTGCCAGTAGTATCCTATCGGTAGGAAGCTATGGCTACACCTTC. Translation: CASSILSVGSYGYTF. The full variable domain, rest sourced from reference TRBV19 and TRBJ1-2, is DGGITQSPKYLFRKEGQNVTLSCEQNLNHDAMYWYRQDPGQGLRLIYYSQIVNDFQKGDIAEGYSVSREKKESFPLTVTSAQKNPTAFYLCASSILSVGSYGYTFGSGTRLTVV.

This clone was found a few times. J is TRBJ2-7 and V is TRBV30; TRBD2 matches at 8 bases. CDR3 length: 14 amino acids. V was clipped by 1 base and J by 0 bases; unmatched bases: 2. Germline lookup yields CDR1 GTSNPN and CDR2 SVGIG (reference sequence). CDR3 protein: CAWSGSGSSYEQYF. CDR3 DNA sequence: TGTGCCTGGAGTGGGAGCGGGAGCTCCTACGAGCAGTACTTC.

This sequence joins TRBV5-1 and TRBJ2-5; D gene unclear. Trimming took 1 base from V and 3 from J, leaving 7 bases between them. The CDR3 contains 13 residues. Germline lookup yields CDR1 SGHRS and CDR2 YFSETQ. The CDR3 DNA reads TGCGCCAGCAGCTTGTTCATAAAAGAGACCCAGTACTTC. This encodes CASSLFIKETQYF.

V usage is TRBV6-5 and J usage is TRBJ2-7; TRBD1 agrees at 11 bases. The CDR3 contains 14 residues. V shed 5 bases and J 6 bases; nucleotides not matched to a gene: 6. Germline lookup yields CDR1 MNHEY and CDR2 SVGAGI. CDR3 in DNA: TGTGCCAGCAGTGCGCGGACAGGGGGCCGCGAGCAGTACTTC. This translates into CASSARTGGREQYF.

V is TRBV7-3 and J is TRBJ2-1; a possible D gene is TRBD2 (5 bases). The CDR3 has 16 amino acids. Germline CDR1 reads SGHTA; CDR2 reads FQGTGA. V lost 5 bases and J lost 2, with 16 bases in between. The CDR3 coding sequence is TGTGCCAGCAGCCGACATGAGGGCCTAGCCTACAATGAGCAGTTCTTC. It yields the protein CASSRHEGLAYNEQFF. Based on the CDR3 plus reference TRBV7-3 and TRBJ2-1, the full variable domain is GAGVSQTPSNKVTEKGKYVELRCDPISGHTALYWYRQSLGQGPEFLIYFQGTGAADDSGLPNDRFFAVRPEGSVSTLKIQRTERGDSAVYLCASSRHEGLAYNEQFFGPGTRLTVL.

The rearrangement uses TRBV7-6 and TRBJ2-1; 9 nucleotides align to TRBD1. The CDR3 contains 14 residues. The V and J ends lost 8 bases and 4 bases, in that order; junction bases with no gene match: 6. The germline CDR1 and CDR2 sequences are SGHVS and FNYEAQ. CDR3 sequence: CASGSGQGYNEQFF. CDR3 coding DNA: TGTGCCAGCGGCTCGGGACAGGGTTACAATGAGCAGTTCTTC.

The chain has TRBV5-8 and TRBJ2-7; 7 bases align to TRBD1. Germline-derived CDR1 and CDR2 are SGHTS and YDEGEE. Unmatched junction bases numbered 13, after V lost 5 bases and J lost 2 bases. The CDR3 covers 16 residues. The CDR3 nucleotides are TGTGCCAGCAGTCTGGCGGACAGGATTAAAACCTACGAGCAGTACTTC. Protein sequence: CASSLADRIKTYEQYF. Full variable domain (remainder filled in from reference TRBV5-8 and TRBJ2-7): EAGVTQSPTHLIKTRGQQATLRCSPISGHTSVYWYQQALGLGLQFLLWYDEGEERNRGNFPPRFSGRQFPNYSSELNVNALELEDSALYLCASSLADRIKTYEQYFGPGTRLTVT.

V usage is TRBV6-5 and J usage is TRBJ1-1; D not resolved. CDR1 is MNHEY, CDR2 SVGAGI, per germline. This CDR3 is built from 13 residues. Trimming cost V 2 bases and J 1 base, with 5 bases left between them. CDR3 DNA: TGTGCCAGCAGTTACGGGGAGAACACTGAAGCTTTCTTT. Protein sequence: CASSYGENTEAFF.

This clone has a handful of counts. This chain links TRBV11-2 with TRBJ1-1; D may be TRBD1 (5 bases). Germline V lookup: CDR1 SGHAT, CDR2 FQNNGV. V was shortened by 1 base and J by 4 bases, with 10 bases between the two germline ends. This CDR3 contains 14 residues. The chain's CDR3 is CASSLAEGSTEAFF. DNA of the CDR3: TGTGCCAGCAGCTTAGCGGAGGGGAGCACTGAAGCTTTCTTT.

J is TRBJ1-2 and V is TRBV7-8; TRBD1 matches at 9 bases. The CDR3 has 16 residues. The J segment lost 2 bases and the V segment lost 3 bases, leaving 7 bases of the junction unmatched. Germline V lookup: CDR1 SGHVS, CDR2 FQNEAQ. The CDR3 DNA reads TGTGCCAGCAGCTTCCTACAGGGGGCATCGAACTATGGCTACACCTTC. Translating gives CASSFLQGASNYGYTF.

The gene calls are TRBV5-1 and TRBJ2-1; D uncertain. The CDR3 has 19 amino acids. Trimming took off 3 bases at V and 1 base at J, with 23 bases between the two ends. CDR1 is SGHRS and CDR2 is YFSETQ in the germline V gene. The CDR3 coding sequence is TGCGCCAGCAGCTCCGATCCAGACCCCCGCCGCGGTTCCTACAATGAGCAGTTCTTC. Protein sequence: CASSSDPDPRRGSYNEQFF.

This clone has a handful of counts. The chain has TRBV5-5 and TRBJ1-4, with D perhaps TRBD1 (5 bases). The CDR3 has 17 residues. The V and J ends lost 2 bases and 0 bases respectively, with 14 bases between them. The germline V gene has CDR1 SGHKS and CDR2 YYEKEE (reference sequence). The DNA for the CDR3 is TGTGCCAGCAGCTTCGGGCTCGGGGCGGCAACTAATGAAAAACTGTTTTTT. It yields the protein CASSFGLGAATNEKLFF.

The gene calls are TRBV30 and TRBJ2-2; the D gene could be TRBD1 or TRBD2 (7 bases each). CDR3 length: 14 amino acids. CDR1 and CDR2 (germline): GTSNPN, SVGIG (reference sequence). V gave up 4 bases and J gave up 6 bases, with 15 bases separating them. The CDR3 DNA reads TGTGCCTGGAAGCCCCCAGGGGGGGCCGGGGAGCTGTTTTTT. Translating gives CAWKPPGGAGELFF.

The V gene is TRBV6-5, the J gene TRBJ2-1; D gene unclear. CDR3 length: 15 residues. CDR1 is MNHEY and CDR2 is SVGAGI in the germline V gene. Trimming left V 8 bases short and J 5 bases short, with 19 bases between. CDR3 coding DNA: TGTGCCAGCGGCTCTCCAACCTTCTCGCACAATGAGCAGTTCTTC. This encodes CASGSPTFSHNEQFF.

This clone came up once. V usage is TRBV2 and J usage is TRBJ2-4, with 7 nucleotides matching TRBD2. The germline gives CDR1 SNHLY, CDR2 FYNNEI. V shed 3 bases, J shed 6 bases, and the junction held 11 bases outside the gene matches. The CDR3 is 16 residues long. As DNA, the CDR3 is TGTGCCAGCAGTGAGGAGCTAGCGGAGGGGAGAAACATTCAGTACTTC. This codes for CASSEELAEGRNIQYF.

The CDR3 loop reads CASSSSGPRYYNEQFF. CDR3 nucleotide sequence: TGTGCCAGCAGTTCCAGCGGGCCCCGGTATTACAATGAGCAGTTCTTC. The chain uses TRBV28 and TRBJ2-1; tentative D call: TRBD2 (6 bases). CDR3 size: 16 residues. Trimming stripped 4 bases from V and 4 bases from J, with 17 bases between. Germline values: CDR1 MDHEN, CDR2 SYDVKM.